This T cell receptor (beta chain) was identified in a study of T cell changes during pregnancy in multiple sclerosis. Assay: immunoSEQ multiplex PCR; the TCRdb copy retains only in-frame clones and omits some. The sample has about 42,000 clones; roughly 84% are singletons. The CDR3 is 14 residues long. The ends lost 10 bases at V and 6 bases at J; junction bases unmatched: 14. Germline-derived CDR1 and CDR2 are LNHDA and SQIVND (reference sequence). Sequencing used CD4+ T cells from peripheral blood mononuclear cells, obtained before pregnancy. The origin of this receptor is a female donor with multiple sclerosis, enrolled in a pregnancy study. This chain links TRBV19 with TRBJ2-7; 8 bases align to TRBD2. This CDR3 is CATSQSGGSGEQYF. DNA for the CDR3: TGTGCCACCTCCCAGAGCGGGGGATCTGGCGAGCAGTACTTC.